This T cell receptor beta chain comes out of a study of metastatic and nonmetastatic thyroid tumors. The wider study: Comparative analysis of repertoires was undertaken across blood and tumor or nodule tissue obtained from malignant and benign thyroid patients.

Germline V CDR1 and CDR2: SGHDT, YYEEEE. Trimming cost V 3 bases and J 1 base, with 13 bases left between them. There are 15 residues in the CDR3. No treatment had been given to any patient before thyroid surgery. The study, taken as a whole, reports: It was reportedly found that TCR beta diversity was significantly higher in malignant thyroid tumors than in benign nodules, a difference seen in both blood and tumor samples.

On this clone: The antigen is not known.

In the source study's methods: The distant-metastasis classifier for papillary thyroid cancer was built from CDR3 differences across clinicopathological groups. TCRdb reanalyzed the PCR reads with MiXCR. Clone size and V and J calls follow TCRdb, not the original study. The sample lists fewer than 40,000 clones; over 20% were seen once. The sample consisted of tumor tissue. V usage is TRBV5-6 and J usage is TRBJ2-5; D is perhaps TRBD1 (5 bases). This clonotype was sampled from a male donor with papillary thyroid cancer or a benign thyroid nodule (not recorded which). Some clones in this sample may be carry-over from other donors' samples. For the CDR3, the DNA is TGTGCCAGCAGCTGGCAGGGAATCGGCCAAGAGACCCAGTACTTC. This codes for CASSWQGIGQETQYF. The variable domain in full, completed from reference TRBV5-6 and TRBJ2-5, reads DAGVTQSPTHLIKTRGQQVTLRCSPKSGHDTVSWYQQALGQGPQFIFQYYEEEERQRGNFPDRFSGHQFPNYSSELNVNALLLGDSALYLCASSWQGIGQETQYFGPGTRLLVL.